This paragraph reports one TCR beta chain. Its antigen is not known. The CDR3 sequence is 15 residues long. CDR1 and CDR2 (germline): SGHTA, FQGTGA. The V and J ends lost 5 bases and 7 bases, in that order; junction bases with no gene match: 10. MiXCR was run by TCRdb on the reads, yielding one entry per CDR3 protein. This sample has around 300,000 distinct CDR3 sequences, with around 25% found just once. The sample originates from a study of T cell repertoires in cytomegalovirus infection. As for the study in general: Both a matching HLA type and CMV infection were indicated by public TCR beta signatures. General study results and limits: Cumulative frequency of public TCR beta families picked out carriers of CMV plus the relevant HLA. The study found HLA-C-restricted CMV-specific TCR beta clonotypes dominating the ex vivo response.

The chain is built from TRBV7-3 and TRBJ2-1, with 8 nucleotides matching TRBD2. The material sequenced was cultured PBMCs, taken from culture after CMV antigen stimulation. The origin of this receptor is a human donor in good health (CMV status not recorded). Some clones in this sample may be carry-over from other donors' samples. Written as DNA, the CDR3 is TGTGCCAGCAGCCCGGAGCTGGGACTAGAGAATGAGCAGTTCTTC. This sequence encodes CASSPELGLENEQFF.